This TCR beta chain was sequenced during a study of human T cells and chemical hapten exposure. Individual cDNA molecules had unique molecular identifiers attached to them by the library. TCRdb reanalysed the RACE reads using MiXCR and keeps one entry per CDR3 protein. The table lists roughly 200,000 distinct CDR3 sequences, approximately 26% of them singletons, with 2.5% in the top ten. The V gene lost 0 bases and the J gene lost 2 bases, with 8 bases spanning the gap. Germline lookup yields CDR1 LGHNA and CDR2 YSLEER. The CDR3 covers 15 residues. This clonotype was seen only once. The antigen is undetermined. Indicated time point: patch test 3, about 24 weeks after DPC sensitization. As to treatment: therapeutic diphenylcyclopropenone sensitization with weekly scalp DPC. Overall study findings and caveats: Versus controls, expanded TCRs had significantly more large CDR3 similarity clusters. There was no change with DPC sensitization in TCRs above 1 in 1000 frequency. The presence of alopecia in the donors means their immune response may differ from healthy people's.

The chain has TRBV4-3 and TRBJ1-5, with D unresolved. The specimen was whole blood, collected in connection with sensitization to the hapten diphenylcyclopropenone (DPC). The receptor was isolated from a woman in her 40s with alopecia areata. Some clones in this sample may be carry-over from other donors' samples. The CDR3 nucleotides are TGCGCCAGCAGCCAAGACAGCGCGGGCAATCAGCCCCAGCATTTT. Residues: CASSQDSAGNQPQHF.